This TCR beta chain emerged from a study of blood T cell repertoires in COVID-19. Study-wide context: In each case, the material was cDNA or gDNA derived from T cells, B-cell-depleted T cells, or PBMCs.

The CDR3 extends over 15 amino acids. Deletions cut 6 bases from V and 0 bases from J, with 15 bases between. Germline V gene data show CDR1 as MNHEY and CDR2 as SVGAGI. Generated by immunoSEQ multiplex PCR, the TCRdb table keeps only in-frame clones and is missing some. The sample lists about 47,000 clones, approximately 88% occurring once. J is TRBJ2-7 and V is TRBV6-5; a weak D match, TRBD1 (7 bases). Sequencing input: peripheral blood. The clonotype originates from a man aged 45-65 years with acute or convalescent COVID-19. The CDR3 reads CASRKTGDSSYEQYF. The CDR3 DNA is TGTGCCAGCAGAAAAACAGGGGACTCCTCCTACGAGCAGTACTTC.